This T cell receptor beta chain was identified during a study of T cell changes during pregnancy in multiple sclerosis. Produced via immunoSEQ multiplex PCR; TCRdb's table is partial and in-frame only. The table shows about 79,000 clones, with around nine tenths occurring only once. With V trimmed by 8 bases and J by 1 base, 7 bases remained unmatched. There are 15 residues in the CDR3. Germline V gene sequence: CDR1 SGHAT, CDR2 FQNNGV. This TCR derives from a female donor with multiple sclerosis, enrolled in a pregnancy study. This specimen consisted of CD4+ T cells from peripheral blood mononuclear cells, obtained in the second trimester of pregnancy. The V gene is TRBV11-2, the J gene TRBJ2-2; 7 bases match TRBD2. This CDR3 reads CASATSRRNTGELFF. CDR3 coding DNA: TGTGCCAGCGCGACTAGCCGCCGGAACACCGGGGAGCTGTTTTTT.